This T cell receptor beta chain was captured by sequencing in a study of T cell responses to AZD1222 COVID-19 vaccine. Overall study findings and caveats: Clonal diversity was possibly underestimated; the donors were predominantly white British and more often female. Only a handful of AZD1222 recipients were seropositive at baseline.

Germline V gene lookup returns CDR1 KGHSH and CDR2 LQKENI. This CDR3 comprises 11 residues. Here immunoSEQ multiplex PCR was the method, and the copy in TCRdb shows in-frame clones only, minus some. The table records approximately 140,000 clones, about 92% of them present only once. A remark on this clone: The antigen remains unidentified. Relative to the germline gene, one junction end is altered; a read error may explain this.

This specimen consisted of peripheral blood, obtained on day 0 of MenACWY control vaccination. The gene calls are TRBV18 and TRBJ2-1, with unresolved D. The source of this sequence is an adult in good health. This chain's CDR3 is CASSPLNEQFF. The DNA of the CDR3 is TGTGCCAGCTCTCCACTGAATGAGCAGTTCTTC.